The 21 T cell receptor beta chains reported below all come from one sample, sequenced in a study of regulatory T cells in long-lasting Graves disease. Time point denoted: newly diagnosed GD, antithyroid drugs for less than 3 months. After RNA was extracted from PBMCs, the TCR library was made from it. Arm-PCR with iRepertoire HTBI primers amplified the CDR3 regions for these TCR beta libraries. TCRdb recomputed calls from the multiplex PCR reads with MiXCR, one row per CDR3 protein. This table has hundreds of thousands of distinct CDR3 sequences, roughly 15% appearing once. Another study also made use of these data, one on T cells in Graves' hyperthyroidism and ophthalmopathy.

The specimen was peripheral blood mononuclear cells (PBMCs), collected at new diagnosis, from a patient treated with antithyroid drugs. The receptors were sampled from a woman aged 35-65 years with Graves disease.

The chain is built from TRBV20-1 and TRBJ2-3; D is unresolved. The CDR3 covers 13 residues. Trimming took off 0 bases at V and 3 bases at J, with 7 bases between the two ends. Germline V gene data show CDR1 as DFQATT and CDR2 as SNEGSKA (reference sequence). The CDR3 spells CSARDIRTDTQYF. CDR3 DNA sequence: TGCAGTGCTAGAGATATTCGGACAGATACGCAGTATTTT.

This clonotype has a count of ten or more. The chain joins TRBV11-2 to TRBJ1-1; perhaps TRBD1 as D (5 bases). The CDR3 has 15 residues. Looked up from germline, CDR1 is SGHAT and CDR2 is FQNNGV. The V and J ends lost 5 bases and 5 bases respectively, with 18 bases between them. CDR3 nucleotides: TGTGCCAGCAGCATGACCGACAGTCTAGGGACTGAAGCTTTCTTT. Amino acids: CASSMTDSLGTEAFF.

This clonotype was observed many times. This CDR3 is CASSFRRYEQYF. The DNA of the CDR3 is TGTGCCAGCAGTTTCCGAAGATACGAGCAGTACTTC. This chain uses TRBV28 with TRBJ2-7; D not resolved. The CDR3 totals 12 residues. V was shortened by 3 bases and J by 4 bases, with 7 bases between the two germline ends. Germline CDR1 MDHEN, CDR2 SYDVKM.

This rearrangement joins TRBV2 to TRBJ2-3; TRBD2 might be the D (6 bases). The CDR3 runs to 15 residues. Germline V gene lookup returns CDR1 SNHLY and CDR2 FYNNEI. The V and J ends lost 4 bases and 1 base respectively, with 12 bases between them. CDR3 region: CASSVGEAGTDTQYF. The CDR3 DNA reads TGTGCCAGCAGTGTAGGGGAGGCTGGCACAGATACGCAGTATTTT.

This clonotype was seen more than once but under ten times. With a far larger clone one base away, a read error is the likely cause. The chain employs TRBV12-3 or TRBV12-4 and TRBJ2-7; no firm D call. V shed 3 bases and J shed 7 bases, with 7 bases lying between them. CDR3 length: 11 residues. The CDR3 bases are TGTGCCAGCAGTTTCTACAATGAGCAGTACTTC. It encodes CASSFYNEQYF.

The table lists this clonotype with many counts. The genes are TRBV19 and TRBJ1-4, with 7 bases identical to TRBD1. With 3 bases clipped from V and 8 bases from J, the junction kept 6 bases outside the gene matches. Germline V gene sequence: CDR1 LNHDA, CDR2 SQIVND (reference sequence). The CDR3 length is 14 residues. The CDR3 DNA is TGTGCCAGTAGTATTCGGACAGGTGCCGAAAAACTGTTTTTT. Amino acids: CASSIRTGAEKLFF.

This clonotype was picked up many times. The chain uses TRBV12-3 or TRBV12-4 and TRBJ1-1; D not certain. The CDR3 covers 10 residues. Deletions cut 7 bases from V and 3 bases from J, with 3 bases between. The CDR3 nucleotides read TGTGCCAGCATGGACACTGAAGCTTTCTTT. Encoded protein: CASMDTEAFF.

The sample holds many counts of this clonotype. This chain uses TRBV27 with TRBJ2-7, with a weak D call TRBD1 (6 bases). Germline CDR1 MNHEY, CDR2 SMNVEV (reference sequence). The CDR3 spans 14 residues. V lost 5 bases and J lost 4, with 15 bases in between. CDR3 residues: CASSPDRTSYEQYF. The CDR3 nucleotides are TGTGCCAGCAGTCCCGACAGGACATCGTACGAGCAGTACTTC.

The V gene is TRBV5-1, the J gene TRBJ1-6; a possible D gene is TRBD1 (6 bases). The CDR3 sequence is 15 residues long. The V gene lost 0 bases and the J gene lost 7 bases, with 11 bases spanning the gap. CDR1 is SGHRS and CDR2 is YFSETQ in the germline V gene. The CDR3 loop reads CASSLEQGENSPLHF. The CDR3 DNA reads as TGCGCCAGCAGCTTGGAACAGGGAGAAAATTCACCCCTCCACTTT.

There are many counts of this clonotype. The CDR3 sequence: CSARPWDVPSTDTQYF. The CDR3 coding sequence is TGCAGTGCTAGACCATGGGACGTTCCTAGCACAGATACGCAGTATTTT. The chain combines TRBV20-1 with TRBJ2-3, with D possibly called TRBD1 or TRBD2 (5 bases each). Trimming left V 2 bases short and J 0 bases short, with 15 bases between. Germline V gives CDR1 DFQATT, CDR2 SNEGSKA (reference sequence). This CDR3 has 16 residues.

This clonotype has at least ten counts. This chain connects TRBV5-1 to TRBJ2-3; no definite D call. Germline V CDR1 and CDR2: SGHRS, YFSETQ. The CDR3 contains 12 residues. V lost 1 base, J lost 6 bases, and 6 bases lay in between. CDR3 in amino acids: CASSLLDDTQYF. CDR3 nucleotide sequence: TGCGCCAGCAGCTTGTTAGATGATACGCAGTATTTT.

Regarding this clonotype: A single base separates this from a much larger clone, so it may be a read error. The chain recombines TRBV2 with TRBJ1-1; D gene ambiguous. CDR1 SNHLY and CDR2 FYNNEI come from the germline V gene. The CDR3 length is 12 residues. The CDR3 region is CASGESWTEAFF. The CDR3, as DNA: TGTGCCAGCGGTGAATCTTGGACTGAAGCTTTCTTT.

The sample holds many counts of this clonotype. An end of the junction does not agree with germline; a read error may underlie this. The chain recombines TRBV12-3 or TRBV12-4 with TRBJ2-2; possibly TRBD1 for D (5 bases). The CDR3 runs to 12 residues. CDR3 sequence (DNA): TGTGCCAGCAGCTTAGGGGCCGGGGAGCTGTTTTTT. It is translated as CASSLGAGELFF.

This clonotype occurred a few times. This chain uses TRBV13 with TRBJ2-1, with D possibly called TRBD1 or TRBD2 (5 bases each). The germline V and J ends were trimmed by 7 bases and 7 bases, with 8 bases remaining between them. The CDR3 length is 11 residues. Germline CDR1 reads PRHDT; CDR2 reads FYEKMQ (reference sequence). The CDR3, as DNA: TGTGCCAGCAAGTGGGGGAATGAGCAGTTCTTC. This gives the protein CASKWGNEQFF. The full variable domain, with the rest looked up from reference TRBV13 and TRBJ2-1, is AAGVIQSPRHLIKEKRETATLKCYPIPRHDTVYWYQQGPGQDPQFLISFYEKMQSDKGSIPDRFSAQQFSDYHSELNMSSLELGDSALYFCASKWGNEQFFGPGTRLTVL.

This clonotype was seen a handful of times. The genes are TRBV3-1 and TRBJ1-1; D is perhaps TRBD1 (6 bases). The V gene's germline CDR1 is LGHDT and CDR2 YNNKEL (reference sequence). V shed 6 bases and J shed 1 base, with 12 bases lying between them. The CDR3 loop spans 14 amino acids. The CDR3 bases are TGTGCCAGCAGGCCGGGACACCAGAACACTGAAGCTTTCTTT. This codes for CASRPGHQNTEAFF.

The chain is built from TRBV3-1 and TRBJ2-3; possible D gene TRBD1, 6 bases. The germline V and J ends were trimmed by 5 bases and 3 bases, with 12 bases remaining between them. Germline V gene data show CDR1 as LGHDT and CDR2 as YNNKEL (reference sequence). CDR3 length equals 14 residues. CDR3 in DNA: TGTGCCAGCAGCTTAGACAGGAAGACAGATACGCAGTATTTT. Its translation: CASSLDRKTDTQYF.

At least ten counts were recorded for this clonotype. The chain links TRBV20-1 to TRBJ2-5; D possibly uses TRBD1 or TRBD2 (6 bases each). The CDR3 length is 13 residues. Looked up from germline, CDR1 is DFQATT and CDR2 is SNEGSKA (reference sequence). V was cut by 3 bases and J by 5 bases, with 13 bases left in between. The DNA of the CDR3 is TGCAGTGCTAGTTTGGGGGGCGGGGAGACCCAGTACTTC. Its translation: CSASLGGGETQYF.

This clonotype was seen ten or more times. The chain is built from TRBV20-1 and TRBJ2-3; D is possibly TRBD1 (9 bases). CDR1 is DFQATT and CDR2 is SNEGSKA in the germline V gene (reference sequence). The CDR3 spans 13 residues. For the CDR3, the DNA is TGCCGGGGGGGACAGGGAACCCCAGATACGCAGTATTTT. Residues: CRGGQGTPDTQYF.

This clonotype occurred a few times. V usage is TRBV5-1 and J usage is TRBJ1-2; D gene ambiguous. The CDR3 consists of 15 residues. V dropped 4 bases and J dropped 5 bases, with 18 bases sitting between them. CDR1 SGHRS and CDR2 YFSETQ come from the germline V gene. CDR3 DNA sequence: TGCGCCAGCAGCCCGGGCCGACTTACGATTTATGGCTACACCTTC. Protein: CASSPGRLTIYGYTF. Based on the CDR3 plus reference TRBV5-1 and TRBJ1-2, the full variable domain is KAGVTQTPRYLIKTRGQQVTLSCSPISGHRSVSWYQQTPGQGLQFLFEYFSETQRNKGNFPGRFSGRQFSNSRSEMNVSTLELGDSALYLCASSPGRLTIYGYTFGSGTRLTVV.

This clonotype was picked up many times. The rearrangement joins TRBV5-6 to TRBJ2-2; 10 bases line up with TRBD1. V lost 4 bases, J lost 4 bases, and 7 bases stayed unmatched. Per germline, CDR1 SGHDT and CDR2 YYEEEE. This CDR3 is 16 amino acids long. The CDR3 nucleotides are TGTGCCAGCAGCCCAGGCGGGACAGGGGTCACCGGGGAGCTGTTTTTT. Amino acid sequence: CASSPGGTGVTGELFF.

This clonotype was detected ten times or more. This chain links TRBV11-2 with TRBJ1-4; no firm D call. Germline V gene sequence: CDR1 SGHAT, CDR2 FQNNGV. The CDR3 is 16 residues long. V was cut by 2 bases and J by 7 bases, with 17 bases left in between. The chain's CDR3 is CASSLPEAWVAEKLFF. For the CDR3, the DNA is TGTGCCAGCAGCTTACCGGAGGCATGGGTGGCTGAAAAACTGTTTTTT.